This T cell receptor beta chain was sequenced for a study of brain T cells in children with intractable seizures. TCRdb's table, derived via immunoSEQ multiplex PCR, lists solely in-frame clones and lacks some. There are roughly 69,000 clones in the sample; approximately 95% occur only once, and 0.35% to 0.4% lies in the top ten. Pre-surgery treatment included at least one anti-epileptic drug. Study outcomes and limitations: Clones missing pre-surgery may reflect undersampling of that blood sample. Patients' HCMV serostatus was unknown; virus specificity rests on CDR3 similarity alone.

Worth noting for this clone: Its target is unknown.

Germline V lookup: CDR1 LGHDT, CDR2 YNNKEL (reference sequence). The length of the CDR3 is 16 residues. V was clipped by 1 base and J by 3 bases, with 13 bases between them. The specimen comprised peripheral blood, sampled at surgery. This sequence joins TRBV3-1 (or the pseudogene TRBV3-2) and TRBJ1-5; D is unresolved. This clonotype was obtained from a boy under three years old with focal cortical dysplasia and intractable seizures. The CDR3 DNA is TGTGCCAGCAGCCAAGGCCTAGTGAGGGACAATCAGCCCCAGCATTTT. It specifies CASSQGLVRDNQPQHF.